This entry features one T cell receptor (beta chain) sequence. The antigen remains unidentified. The data derive from a study of T cells in Graves' hyperthyroidism and ophthalmopathy. Study-wide results and caveats: Ophthalmopathy was identified by the model a median 6.5 months ahead of onset.

Disease duration was under 3 months in the ophthalmopathy patients, who also had a Clinical Activity Score of at least 3 and a NOSPECS grade of at least 4. The CDR3 extends over 14 amino acids. The V segment lost 3 bases and the J segment 9 bases; nucleotides outside the gene matches: 8. Germline assignment: CDR1 DFQATT and CDR2 SNEGSKA (reference sequence). The CDR3 regions of TCR beta were amplified from RNA transcripts. Primed by the HTBI set, a first-round RT-PCR was run on the TCR CDR3. TCRdb fed the multiplex PCR reads into MiXCR, producing one record per CDR3 protein. There are approximately 690,000 distinct CDR3 sequences in the sample; less than 25% occur only once, and roughly 30% lies in the top ten.

The TCR comes from a man younger than 40 with Graves' ophthalmopathy. The chain is built from TRBV20-1 and TRBJ2-1; 10 nucleotides agree with TRBD2. The source material was blood. CDR3 loop: CSASRLAGDAEQFF. The CDR3 DNA is TGCAGTGCTAGCCGGCTAGCGGGAGACGCTGAGCAGTTCTTC.